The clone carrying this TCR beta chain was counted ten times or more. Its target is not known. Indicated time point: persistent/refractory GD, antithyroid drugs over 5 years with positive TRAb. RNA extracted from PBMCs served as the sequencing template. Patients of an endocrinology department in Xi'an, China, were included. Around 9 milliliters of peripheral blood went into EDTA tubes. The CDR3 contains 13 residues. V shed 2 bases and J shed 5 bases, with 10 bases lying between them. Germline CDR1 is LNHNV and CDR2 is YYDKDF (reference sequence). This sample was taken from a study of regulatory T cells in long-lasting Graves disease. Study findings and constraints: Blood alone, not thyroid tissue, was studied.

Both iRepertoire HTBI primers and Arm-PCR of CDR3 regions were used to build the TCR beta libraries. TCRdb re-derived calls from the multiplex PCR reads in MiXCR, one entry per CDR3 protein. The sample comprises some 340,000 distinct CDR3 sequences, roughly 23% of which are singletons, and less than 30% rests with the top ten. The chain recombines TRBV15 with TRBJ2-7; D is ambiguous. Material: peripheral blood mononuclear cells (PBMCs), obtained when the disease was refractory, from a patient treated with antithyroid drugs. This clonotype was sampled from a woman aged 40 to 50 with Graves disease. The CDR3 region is CATSRLGGNEQYF. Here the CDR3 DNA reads TGTGCCACCAGCAGATTAGGCGGCAACGAGCAGTACTTC. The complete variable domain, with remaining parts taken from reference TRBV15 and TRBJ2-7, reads DAMVIQNPRYQVTQFGKPVTLSCSQTLNHNVMYWYQQKSSQAPKLLFHYYDKDFNNEADTPDNFQSRRPNTSFCFLDIRSPGLGDTAMYLCATSRLGGNEQYFGPGTRLTVT.